The 2 T cell receptor beta chains reported below all come from one sample, sequenced in a study of OX40 agonist ivuxolimab in advanced cancers. Assay used: immunoSEQ multiplex PCR; TCRdb lists only in-frame clones, some missing. This repertoire shows approximately 30,000 clones, 70% to 90% found once; its top ten account for 30% to 40%. The material was CD4+ or CD8+ T cells sorted from blood, obtained in a trial of the OX40 agonist ivuxolimab. The receptors were gathered from an adult with an advanced solid tumor such as melanoma, head and neck, liver or kidney cancer.

The V and J genes are TRBV9 and TRBJ2-7; 7 bases align to TRBD2. The ends lost 0 bases at V and 4 bases at J; junction bases unmatched: 4. CDR1 is SGDLS and CDR2 is YYNGEE in the germline V gene. The CDR3 contains 14 residues. The CDR3 DNA follows: TGTGCCAGCAGCGTAGGTCTAGCGGATTACGAGCAGTACTTC. Translated, it gives CASSVGLADYEQYF.

This clone was observed a single time. The chain has TRBV7-8 and TRBJ2-7; TRBD2 matches 8 bases. The length of the CDR3 is 15 residues. The V segment lost 5 bases and the J segment 2 bases; nucleotides outside the gene matches: 8. Germline assignment: CDR1 SGHVS and CDR2 FQNEAQ. The chain's CDR3 is CASSASSGITYEQYF. CDR3 coding DNA: TGTGCCAGCAGCGCGAGTAGCGGGATCACCTACGAGCAGTACTTC.